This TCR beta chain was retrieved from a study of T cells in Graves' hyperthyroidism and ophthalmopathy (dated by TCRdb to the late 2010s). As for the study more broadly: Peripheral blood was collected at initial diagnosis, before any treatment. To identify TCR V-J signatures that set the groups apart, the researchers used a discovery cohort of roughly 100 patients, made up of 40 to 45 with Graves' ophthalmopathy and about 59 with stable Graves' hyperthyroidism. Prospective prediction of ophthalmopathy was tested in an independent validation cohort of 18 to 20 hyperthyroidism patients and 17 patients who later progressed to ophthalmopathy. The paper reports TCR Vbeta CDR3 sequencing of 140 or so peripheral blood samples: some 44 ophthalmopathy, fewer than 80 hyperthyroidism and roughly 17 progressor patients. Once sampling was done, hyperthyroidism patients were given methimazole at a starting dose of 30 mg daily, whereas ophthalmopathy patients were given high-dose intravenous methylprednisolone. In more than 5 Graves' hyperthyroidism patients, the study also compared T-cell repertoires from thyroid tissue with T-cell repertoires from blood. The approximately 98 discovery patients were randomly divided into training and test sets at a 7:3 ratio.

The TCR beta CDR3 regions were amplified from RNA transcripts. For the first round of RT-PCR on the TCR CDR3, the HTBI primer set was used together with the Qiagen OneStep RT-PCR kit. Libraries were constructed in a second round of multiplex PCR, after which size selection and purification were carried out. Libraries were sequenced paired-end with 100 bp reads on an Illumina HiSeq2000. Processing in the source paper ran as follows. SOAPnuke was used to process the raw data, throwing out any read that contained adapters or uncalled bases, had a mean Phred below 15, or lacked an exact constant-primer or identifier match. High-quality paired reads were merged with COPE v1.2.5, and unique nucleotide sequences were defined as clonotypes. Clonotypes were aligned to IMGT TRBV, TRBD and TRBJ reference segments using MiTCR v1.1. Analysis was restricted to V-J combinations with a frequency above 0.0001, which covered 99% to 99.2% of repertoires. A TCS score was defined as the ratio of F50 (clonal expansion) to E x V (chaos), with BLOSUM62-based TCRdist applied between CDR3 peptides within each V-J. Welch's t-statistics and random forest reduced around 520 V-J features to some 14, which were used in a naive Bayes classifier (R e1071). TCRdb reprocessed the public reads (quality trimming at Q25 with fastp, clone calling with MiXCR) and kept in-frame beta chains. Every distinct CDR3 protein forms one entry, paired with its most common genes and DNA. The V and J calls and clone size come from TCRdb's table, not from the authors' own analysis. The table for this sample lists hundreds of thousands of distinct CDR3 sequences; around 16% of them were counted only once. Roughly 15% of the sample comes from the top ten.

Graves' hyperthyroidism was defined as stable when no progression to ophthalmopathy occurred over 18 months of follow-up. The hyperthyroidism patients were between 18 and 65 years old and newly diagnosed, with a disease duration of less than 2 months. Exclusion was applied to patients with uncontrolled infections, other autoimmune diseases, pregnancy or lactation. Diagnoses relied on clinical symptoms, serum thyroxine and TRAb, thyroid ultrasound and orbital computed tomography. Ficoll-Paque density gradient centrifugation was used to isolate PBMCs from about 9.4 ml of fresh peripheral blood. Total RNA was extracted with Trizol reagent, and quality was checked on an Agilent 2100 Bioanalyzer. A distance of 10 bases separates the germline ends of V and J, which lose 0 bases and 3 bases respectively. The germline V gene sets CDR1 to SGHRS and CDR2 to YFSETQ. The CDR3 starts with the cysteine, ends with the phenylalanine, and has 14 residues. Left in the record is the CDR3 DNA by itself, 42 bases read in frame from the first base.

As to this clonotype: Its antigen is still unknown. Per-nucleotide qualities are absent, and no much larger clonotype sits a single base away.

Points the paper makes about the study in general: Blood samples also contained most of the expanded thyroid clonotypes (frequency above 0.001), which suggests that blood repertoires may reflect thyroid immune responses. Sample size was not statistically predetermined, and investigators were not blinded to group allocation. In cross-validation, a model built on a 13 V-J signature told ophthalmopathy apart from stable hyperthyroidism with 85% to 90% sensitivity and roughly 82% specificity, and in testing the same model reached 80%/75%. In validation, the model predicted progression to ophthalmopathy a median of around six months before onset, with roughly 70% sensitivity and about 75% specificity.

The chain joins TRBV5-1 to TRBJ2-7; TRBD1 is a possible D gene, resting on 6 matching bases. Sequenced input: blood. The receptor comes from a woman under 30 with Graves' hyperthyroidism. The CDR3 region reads CASSLVGASYEQYF. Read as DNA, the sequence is TGCGCCAGCAGCTTGGTGGGGGCCAGCTACGAGCAGTACTTC.